The 21 T cell receptor beta chains below all came from one sample that was sequenced in a study of shared clonotypes between healthy human individuals (dated by TCRdb to about 2020). Library construction relied on the immunoSEQ multiplex PCR assay. TCRdb took this table from immuneACCESS and kept in-frame rearrangements with V and J called. Such tables lack part of the clones; where checked against another copy, unresolved V genes explain under half of the gap, and the rest is unexplained. The sample records a few hundred thousand clones, approximately 97% of which are singletons. The ten largest clones add up to roughly 0.055% of the sample. The sample was naive CD4+ T cells sorted from blood. The meaning of the sample's cell subset or site label: CD45RA+ positively selected. Every receptor here comes from a woman aged 25 to 39 in good health.

This sequence joins TRBV10-1 and TRBJ2-1; 8 bases line up with TRBD2. The CDR3 length is 15 residues. The germline V gene encodes CDR1 WNHNN and CDR2 SYGVQD (reference sequence). Trimming took 3 bases from V and 9 from J; bases not matched to a gene: 10. The CDR3 DNA sequence: TGCGCCAGCAGTGATTTCGCAGCGGGAGCTGGTGAGCAGTTCTTC. Its translation: CASSDFAAGAGEQFF.

The chain is built from TRBV7-9 and TRBJ2-2; 12 bases match TRBD1. Trimming at V came to 3 bases and at J to 2 bases, leaving 10 bases not matched to a gene. Germline CDR1 is SEHNR and CDR2 is FQNEAQ (reference sequence). The CDR3 is 19 residues long. In DNA, the CDR3 is TGTGCCAGCAGCTTCCTCGGGACAGGGGGCGCGGACAACACCGGGGAGCTGTTTTTT. This translates into CASSFLGTGGADNTGELFF. The whole variable domain, filled in from reference TRBV7-9 and TRBJ2-2, reads DTGVSQNPRHKITKRGQNVTFRCDPISEHNRLYWYRQTLGQGPEFLTYFQNEAQLEKSRLLSDRFSAERPKGSFSTLEIQRTEQGDSAMYLCASSFLGTGGADNTGELFFGEGSRLTVL.

The rearrangement joins TRBV6-7 to TRBJ1-5; 10 bases align to TRBD1. TRBV6-7 is flagged as an ORF with uncertain function. V gave up 2 bases and J gave up 5 bases; unmatched junction bases: 21. This CDR3 is built from 21 residues. This CDR3 reads CASSYPVPWGTGDGCDQPQHF. The CDR3 DNA reads TGTGCCAGCAGTTACCCCGTCCCCTGGGGGACAGGGGATGGTTGCGATCAGCCCCAGCATTTT.

The V call is TRBV7-9, the J call TRBJ1-3; possibly TRBD1 for D (5 bases). The CDR3 is made up of 15 amino acids. Germline CDR1 reads SEHNR; CDR2 reads FQNEAQ (reference sequence). Between the trimmed V and J ends, which lost 2 bases and 0 bases, there was a span of 8 bases. Here the CDR3 reads CASSLRDGSGNTIYF. DNA for the CDR3: TGTGCCAGCAGCTTACGGGACGGCTCTGGAAACACCATATATTTT.

The chain uses TRBV28 and TRBJ2-1, with 10 positions matching TRBD2. V was pared by 6 bases and J by 3 bases, with 14 bases of the junction left unmatched. The CDR3 runs to 18 residues. Per the germline V gene, CDR1 is MDHEN and CDR2 is SYDVKM. The CDR3, as DNA: TGTGCCAGCAGGTCGGACGGTTTACTAGCGGGGCGCTACAATGAGCAGTTCTTC. Encoded protein: CASRSDGLLAGRYNEQFF.

The chain employs TRBV7-2 and TRBJ2-3; 11 bases line up with TRBD2. This CDR3 is built from 12 residues. V lost 5 bases and J lost 11; bases outside the gene matches: 3. The germline V gene encodes CDR1 SGHTA and CDR2 FQGNSA. The CDR3 is CASSGLAGKQYF. In nucleotides, the CDR3 is TGTGCCAGCAGCGGACTAGCGGGCAAGCAGTATTTT.

The genes are TRBV25-1 and TRBJ1-2; D gene unclear. The germline V gene has CDR1 MGHDK and CDR2 SYGVNS. CDR3 length: 12 residues. With 1 base removed from V and 3 bases from J, the gap between germline ends came to 3 bases. For the CDR3, the DNA is TGTGCCAGCAGTGAATTTTACTATGGCTACACCTTC. This codes for CASSEFYYGYTF.

CDR3 in amino acids: CASRGAREGVFEQYF. CDR3 in DNA: TGTGCCAGCAGAGGGGCCAGAGAGGGAGTATTTGAGCAGTACTTC. The chain recombines TRBV28 with TRBJ2-7; D may match TRBD1 or TRBD2 (5 bases each). Per germline, CDR1 MDHEN and CDR2 SYDVKM. V lost 6 bases and J lost 7, with 22 bases in between. There are 15 residues in the CDR3.

This chain links TRBV12-5 with TRBJ1-5; D is perhaps TRBD1 (6 bases). The CDR3 runs 14 residues. Germline CDR1 reads LGHNT; CDR2 reads FRNRAP. V was pared by 2 bases and J by 6 bases, with 11 bases between. This CDR3 is CASGLRWGLQPQHF. The CDR3 nucleotides are TGTGCTAGTGGTTTGCGGTGGGGGCTTCAGCCCCAGCATTTT.

This clone was detected only once. The J gene is TRBJ1-1, the V gene TRBV6-4, with 7 bases fitting TRBD1. Germline V gene lookup returns CDR1 MRHNA and CDR2 SNTAGT. The trim removed 2 bases at V and 4 bases at J, leaving 7 bases unmatched. This CDR3 has 15 residues. The CDR3 DNA reads as TGTGCCAGCAGTGACGAGGGGGCGGTAGGCACTGAAGCTTTCTTT. Translation gives CASSDEGAVGTEAFF.

V usage is TRBV29-1 and J usage is TRBJ1-2, with D tentatively TRBD1 (5 bases). The germline V and J ends were trimmed by 1 base and 8 bases, with 14 bases remaining between them. CDR3 length equals 13 residues. Germline V lookup: CDR1 SQVTM, CDR2 ANQGSEA. The CDR3 here is CSVEGIRGGGYTF. DNA of the CDR3: TGCAGCGTTGAAGGGATAAGGGGCGGGGGCTACACCTTC.

The rearrangement joins TRBV4-1 to TRBJ2-7, with D unclear. The ends were cut back, 1 base at V and 4 bases at J, with 8 bases in the middle. Germline-derived CDR1 and CDR2 are MGHRA and YSYEKL. The CDR3 totals 13 residues. The CDR3 loop reads CASSQVVGYEQYF. As DNA, the CDR3 is TGCGCCAGCAGCCAAGTCGTCGGGTACGAGCAGTACTTC.

This chain joins TRBV29-1 and TRBJ2-3; D gene unclear. CDR3 size: 13 residues. Trimming removed 3 bases at V and 3 bases at J, with 10 bases between. The germline V gene has CDR1 SQVTM and CDR2 ANQGSEA. CDR3 nucleotides: TGCAGCGTTGAGGGAAGACAAACAGATACGCAGTATTTT. Its protein is CSVEGRQTDTQYF.

A remark on this clone: The same CDR3 arises from other DNA sequences in this sample as well. J is TRBJ2-7 and V is TRBV28, with 8 bases matching TRBD2. With 6 bases clipped from V and 2 bases from J, the junction kept 3 bases outside the gene matches. The germline CDR1 and CDR2 sequences are MDHEN and SYDVKM. The CDR3 length is 13 residues. The CDR3 sequence is CASRTSGTYEQYF. The DNA of the CDR3 is TGTGCCAGCAGAACTAGCGGAACCTACGAGCAGTACTTC.

The chain couples TRBV5-1 to TRBJ2-3, with D uncertain. The CDR3 consists of 16 residues. Germline V gene lookup returns CDR1 SGHRS and CDR2 YFSETQ. The germline V and J ends were trimmed by 3 bases and 2 bases, with 16 bases remaining between them. The CDR3 region has the DNA TGCGCCAGCAGCTCCGGACCCTTGCTCCACACAGATACGCAGTATTTT. The encoded protein is CASSSGPLLHTDTQYF.

This clone came up once. The rearrangement links TRBV19 to TRBJ2-3; 8 bases line up with TRBD2. The CDR3 contains 14 residues. Germline V gene sequence: CDR1 LNHDA, CDR2 SQIVND (reference sequence). Unmatched junction bases numbered 5, after V lost 8 bases and J lost 1 base. The chain's CDR3 is CASRSGSGTDTQYF. The DNA of the CDR3 is TGTGCCAGTCGCAGCGGGAGTGGCACAGATACGCAGTATTTT.

V and J are TRBV28 and TRBJ2-7; TRBD2 agrees at 9 bases. The CDR3 runs to 16 residues. Germline CDR1 is MDHEN and CDR2 is SYDVKM. The V gene end was trimmed by 4 bases and the J gene end by 2 bases; junction bases not matched to a gene: 9. CDR3 nucleotide sequence: TGTGCCAGCAGTTCCGAGGGGATAGCGGGAGCCTACGAGCAGTACTTC. This gives the protein CASSSEGIAGAYEQYF.

CDR3 nucleotide sequence: TGTGCCAGCAGTTTAAGGGCTAGCGGATCCTACGAGCAGTACTTC. It yields the protein CASSLRASGSYEQYF. The rearrangement joins TRBV28 to TRBJ2-5, with 7 nucleotides matching TRBD2. The DNA end favors TRBJ2-7, so the J call may be wrong. This CDR3 contains 15 residues. Germline CDR1 reads MDHEN; CDR2 reads SYDVKM.

The chain joins TRBV6-6 to TRBJ1-5, with D unclear. Germline assignment: CDR1 MNHNY and CDR2 SVGAGI (reference sequence). Between the trimmed V and J ends, which lost 5 bases and 5 bases, there was a span of 7 bases. This CDR3 is built from 12 residues. CDR3 nucleotides: TGTGCCAGCAGTACCACTGATCAGCCCCAGCATTTT. This gives the protein CASSTTDQPQHF.

This chain joins TRBV9 and TRBJ2-3; 11 positions match TRBD2. V gave up 4 bases and J gave up 1 base; unmatched junction bases: 5. The germline V gene has CDR1 SGDLS and CDR2 YYNGEE. This CDR3 is 16 amino acids long. The CDR3 is CASSPGLAEGTDTQYF. Written as DNA, the CDR3 is TGTGCCAGCAGCCCGGGACTAGCGGAGGGCACAGATACGCAGTATTTT.

The genes are TRBV9 and TRBJ1-5; D is undetermined. The V end was cut by 3 bases, the J end by 0 bases, with 7 bases between. Germline assignment: CDR1 SGDLS and CDR2 YYNGEE. The CDR3 runs 14 residues. DNA for the CDR3: TGTGCCAGCAGCGGCGGACGTAGCAATCAGCCCCAGCATTTT. Its translation: CASSGGRSNQPQHF.